This T cell receptor (beta chain) was recovered during a study of blood T cell repertoires in COVID-19. Study-wide background: Acute-phase and convalescent COVID-19 samples originated in the United States, Italy and Spain.

This clone was recorded once. Germline V CDR1 and CDR2: SSHAT, FNYEAQ (reference sequence). The CDR3 is 14 residues long. V shed 5 bases and J shed 9 bases, with 19 bases lying between them. Method: immunoSEQ multiplex PCR; TCRdb's copy keeps in-frame clones and lacks some. The data hold around 430,000 clones, with about nine tenths observed a single time. This clonotype was obtained from a woman aged 50 to 60 with COVID-19, enrolled during active disease. Material for sequencing was peripheral blood. The genes are TRBV7-7 and TRBJ2-5; D is possibly TRBD1 (6 bases). The CDR3 reads CASSPRDTLRSQYF. DNA of the CDR3: TGTGCCAGCAGCCCCCGGGACACCCTACGGTCCCAGTACTTC.